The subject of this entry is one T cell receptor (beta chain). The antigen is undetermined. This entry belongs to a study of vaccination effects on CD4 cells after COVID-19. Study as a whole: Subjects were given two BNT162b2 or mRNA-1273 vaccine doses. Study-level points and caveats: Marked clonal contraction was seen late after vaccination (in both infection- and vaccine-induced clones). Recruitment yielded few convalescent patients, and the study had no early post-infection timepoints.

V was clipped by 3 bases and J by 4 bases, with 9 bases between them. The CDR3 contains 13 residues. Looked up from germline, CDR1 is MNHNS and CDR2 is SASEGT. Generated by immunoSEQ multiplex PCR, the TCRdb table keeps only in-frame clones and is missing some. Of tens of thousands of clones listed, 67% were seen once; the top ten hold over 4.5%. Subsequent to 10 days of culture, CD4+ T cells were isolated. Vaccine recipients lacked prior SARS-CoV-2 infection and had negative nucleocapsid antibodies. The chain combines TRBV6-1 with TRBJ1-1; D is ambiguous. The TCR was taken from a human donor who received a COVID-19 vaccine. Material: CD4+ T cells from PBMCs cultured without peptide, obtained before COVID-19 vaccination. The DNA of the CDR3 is TGTGCCAGCAGTGAGAATTGGGTCACTGAAGCTTTCTTT. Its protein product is CASSENWVTEAFF.